What follows describes a single T cell receptor (beta chain). These data come from a study of cytomegalovirus exposure and HLA in healthy donors. The PCR contained 60 Vbeta and 13 Jbeta primers. The repertoire was sequenced with immunoSEQ multiplex PCR; TCRdb's copy has only in-frame clones and lacks some. Its clone listing holds fewer than 70,000 clones. V was clipped by 0 bases and J by 6 bases; unmatched bases: 4. Per germline, CDR1 SGHNT and CDR2 YYREEE (reference sequence). There are 16 residues in the CDR3. The V gene is TRBV5-4, the J gene TRBJ2-1, with TRBD2 matching over 12 bases. Input material: PBMCs. This clonotype was obtained from a young man in good health and CMV-seropositive. CDR3 residues: CASSLGLAGEFNEQFF. CDR3 DNA: TGTGCCAGCAGCTTGGGACTAGCGGGAGAGTTCAATGAGCAGTTCTTC.